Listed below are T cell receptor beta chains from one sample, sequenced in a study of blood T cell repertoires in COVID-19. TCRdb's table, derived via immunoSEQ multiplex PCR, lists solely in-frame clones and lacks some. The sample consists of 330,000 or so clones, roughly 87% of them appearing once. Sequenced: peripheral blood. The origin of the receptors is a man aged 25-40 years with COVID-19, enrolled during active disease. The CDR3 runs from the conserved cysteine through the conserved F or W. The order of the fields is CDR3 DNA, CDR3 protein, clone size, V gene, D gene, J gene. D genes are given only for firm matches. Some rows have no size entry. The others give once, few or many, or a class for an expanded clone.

CDR3 DNA: TGCGCCAGCAGCTGGGGACTAGCGGAGTACAATGAGCAGTTCTTC
CDR3 protein: CASSWGLAEYNEQFF
clone size: NA
V gene: TRBV5-1
D gene: TRBD2
J gene: TRBJ2-1

CDR3 DNA: TGCAGCGCCGGTGGAGGGGAGGCCTACGAGCAGTACTTC
CDR3 protein: CSAGGGEAYEQYF
clone size: NA
V gene: TRBV29-1
D gene: NA
J gene: TRBJ2-7

CDR3 DNA: TGTGCCAGTAGCATGAGCGGACTTTACAATGAGCAGTTCTTC
CDR3 protein: CASSMSGLYNEQFF
clone size: NA
V gene: TRBV19
D gene: NA
J gene: TRBJ2-1

CDR3 DNA: TGTGCCAGCAGCTTGGCAATGGGGCCAGCATACGAGCAGTACTTC
CDR3 protein: CASSLAMGPAYEQYF
clone size: once
V gene: TRBV5-5
D gene: NA
J gene: TRBJ2-7

CDR3 DNA: TGTGCCAGCTCACTGGGACAGGGAGGTAGCAAAAACATTCAGTACTTC
CDR3 protein: CASSLGQGGSKNIQYF
clone size: NA
V gene: TRBV18
D gene: TRBD1
J gene: TRBJ2-4

CDR3 DNA: TGTGCCAGCAGCGTAGATGGACAGGGTAGAACTAATGAAAAACTGTTTTTT
CDR3 protein: CASSVDGQGRTNEKLFF
clone size: few
V gene: TRBV9
D gene: TRBD1
J gene: TRBJ1-4

CDR3 DNA: TGTGCCAGCTCCCTCGAACCCTCCTTGGGAGGGGTGACCCTCCACTTT
CDR3 protein: CASSLEPSLGGVTLHF
clone size: NA
V gene: TRBV18
D gene: NA
J gene: TRBJ1-6

CDR3 DNA: TGTGCCAGCTCCCCCGGGGGACTAGCGGGAGGGCGAACGGCCTACGAGCAGTACTTC
CDR3 protein: CASSPGGLAGGRTAYEQYF
clone size: few
V gene: TRBV18
D gene: TRBD2
J gene: TRBJ2-7

CDR3 DNA: TGTGCCACCAGCACATCCGGGACATACAGTTACGAGCAGTACTTC
CDR3 protein: CATSTSGTYSYEQYF
clone size: once
V gene: TRBV15
D gene: NA
J gene: TRBJ2-7

CDR3 DNA: TGTGCCAGCAGCGTCAGCGGGGGGGCCTGGGAGACCCAGTACTTC
CDR3 protein: CASSVSGGAWETQYF
clone size: NA
V gene: TRBV7-2
D gene: TRBD2
J gene: TRBJ2-5

CDR3 DNA: TGCGCCAGCAGCTATTATCAAGGACAGGCCCCTGGGGAAAAACTGTTTTTT
CDR3 protein: CASSYYQGQAPGEKLFF
clone size: NA
V gene: TRBV5-1
D gene: TRBD1
J gene: TRBJ1-4

CDR3 DNA: TGCGCCAGCAGCCAGGGCTACGACTATGGCTACACCTTC
CDR3 protein: CASSQGYDYGYTF
clone size: NA
V gene: TRBV4-1
D gene: NA
J gene: TRBJ1-2

CDR3 DNA: TGTGCTAGTGGTTTTTTGGGGGGAGAGACCCAGTACTTC
CDR3 protein: CASGFLGGETQYF
clone size: NA
V gene: TRBV12-5
D gene: NA
J gene: TRBJ2-5

CDR3 DNA: TGTGCCAGCAGCTCCCGAACAGGTACTCCGGTCTATGGCTACACCTTC
CDR3 protein: CASSSRTGTPVYGYTF
clone size: NA
V gene: TRBV7-8
D gene: NA
J gene: TRBJ1-2

CDR3 DNA: TGTGCCAGCAGTCCCGACAGGAATTATGGCTACACCTTC
CDR3 protein: CASSPDRNYGYTF
clone size: NA
V gene: TRBV7-2
D gene: NA
J gene: TRBJ1-2

CDR3 DNA: TGTGCCAGCAGTTCCGTCCGACTAGCGGGGGGACCTTACAATGAGCAGTTCTTC
CDR3 protein: CASSSVRLAGGPYNEQFF
clone size: NA
V gene: TRBV27
D gene: TRBD2
J gene: TRBJ2-1

CDR3 DNA: TGTGCCAGCAGCGTCTCCGGGTGGCCACCCACGAATTTT
CDR3 protein: CASSVSGWPPTNF
clone size: NA
V gene: TRBV9
D gene: NA
J gene: TRBJ2-3

CDR3 DNA: TGTGCCTGGAGTGGAACGCTTGGGACAGGGGACGAGCAGTACTTC
CDR3 protein: CAWSGTLGTGDEQYF
clone size: NA
V gene: TRBV30
D gene: TRBD1
J gene: TRBJ2-7

CDR3 DNA: TGTGCCAGCAGCCTACCACCAGTAAAGACAGGGTACGACACAGATACGCAGTATTTT
CDR3 protein: CASSLPPVKTGYDTDTQYF
clone size: NA
V gene: TRBV3-1/TRBV3-2
D gene: TRBD1
J gene: TRBJ2-3

CDR3 DNA: TGTGCCATCAGTGAAAACACCAACTATGGCTACACCTTC
CDR3 protein: CAISENTNYGYTF
clone size: once
V gene: TRBV10-3
D gene: NA
J gene: TRBJ1-2

CDR3 DNA: TGTGCCACCAGTGATAGCGGGGCCACCCAAGAGACCCAGTACTTC
CDR3 protein: CATSDSGATQETQYF
clone size: NA
V gene: TRBV24-1
D gene: TRBD2
J gene: TRBJ2-5

CDR3 DNA: TGTGCCAGCAGCCGACCCGACTCCGGGGGGGAGACCCAGTACTTC
CDR3 protein: CASSRPDSGGETQYF
clone size: NA
V gene: TRBV11-3
D gene: TRBD2
J gene: TRBJ2-5

CDR3 DNA: TGTGCCAGCAGCTATTTATACGGGACAGGCTATGGCTACACCTTC
CDR3 protein: CASSYLYGTGYGYTF
clone size: NA
V gene: TRBV11-2
D gene: TRBD1
J gene: TRBJ1-2

CDR3 DNA: TGTGCCACCAGTGATTTCGGGAGGGCCTTAACAGATACGCAGTATTTT
CDR3 protein: CATSDFGRALTDTQYF
clone size: NA
V gene: TRBV24-1
D gene: TRBD2
J gene: TRBJ2-3

CDR3 DNA: TGCGCCAGCAGCTTGGCCAAGGGGCTAGGGACTGAAGCTTTCTTT
CDR3 protein: CASSLAKGLGTEAFF
clone size: NA
V gene: TRBV5-1
D gene: NA
J gene: TRBJ1-1

CDR3 DNA: TGCGCCAGCAGTTCAGGGATTAGCACAGATACGCAGTATTTT
CDR3 protein: CASSSGISTDTQYF
clone size: NA
V gene: TRBV5-1
D gene: NA
J gene: TRBJ2-3

CDR3 DNA: TGTGCCAGCAGCAAAGCGGGACAGCCCACTGAAGCTTTCTTT
CDR3 protein: CASSKAGQPTEAFF
clone size: NA
V gene: TRBV21-1
D gene: NA
J gene: TRBJ1-1

CDR3 DNA: TGTGCCAGCAGCCCTCGGGACAGGGGCACTGAAGCTTTCTTT
CDR3 protein: CASSPRDRGTEAFF
clone size: NA
V gene: TRBV7-2
D gene: TRBD1
J gene: TRBJ1-1

CDR3 DNA: TGTGCCAGCAGCGTAGTTTCGACCGGGGAGCTGTTTTTT
CDR3 protein: CASSVVSTGELFF
clone size: NA
V gene: TRBV9
D gene: NA
J gene: TRBJ2-2

CDR3 DNA: TGTGCCACCAGTCGGGCTAGCGGGGATGAGCAGTTCTTC
CDR3 protein: CATSRASGDEQFF
clone size: NA
V gene: TRBV24-1
D gene: TRBD2
J gene: TRBJ2-1

CDR3 DNA: TGTGCCAGCAGAGACGGACTGGGCACAGATACGCAGTATTTT
CDR3 protein: CASRDGLGTDTQYF
clone size: NA
V gene: TRBV3-1/TRBV3-2
D gene: NA
J gene: TRBJ2-3

CDR3 DNA: TGTGCCACCAATCACAGGGAGCTTCAGCCCCAGCATTTT
CDR3 protein: CATNHRELQPQHF
clone size: few
V gene: TRBV19
D gene: NA
J gene: TRBJ1-5

CDR3 DNA: TGTGCCAGCAGTTCCACAAGTTCCGGAGATCAGCCCCAGCATTTT
CDR3 protein: CASSSTSSGDQPQHF
clone size: few
V gene: TRBV27
D gene: NA
J gene: TRBJ1-5

CDR3 DNA: TGTGCCAGCAGCTTAACGCGGTCAGACCACAATGAGCAGTTCTTC
CDR3 protein: CASSLTRSDHNEQFF
clone size: NA
V gene: TRBV11-2
D gene: NA
J gene: TRBJ2-1

CDR3 DNA: TGTGCCAGCAGTGACTCGAACTCCGGCGAGCAGTACTTC
CDR3 protein: CASSDSNSGEQYF
clone size: NA
V gene: TRBV6-6
D gene: NA
J gene: TRBJ2-7

CDR3 DNA: TGTGCCACCAGCAGGGGTGGGGGGGCAGAAAACGAGCAGTACTTC
CDR3 protein: CATSRGGGAENEQYF
clone size: NA
V gene: TRBV15
D gene: NA
J gene: TRBJ2-7

CDR3 DNA: TGTGCCAGCAGTTCAGGGGGATTTAGGTCCGGGTTGGCCCAGCATTTT
CDR3 protein: CASSSGGFRSGLAQHF
clone size: NA
V gene: TRBV27
D gene: TRBD1
J gene: TRBJ1-5

CDR3 DNA: TGTGCCAGCTCACTAACCCGCGGGAGCTCCTACAATGAGCAGTTCTTC
CDR3 protein: CASSLTRGSSYNEQFF
clone size: NA
V gene: TRBV18
D gene: TRBD2
J gene: TRBJ2-1

CDR3 DNA: TGCGCCAGCAGCCAGGACAGTCCTAGGCGGGGGGAGCTGTTTTTT
CDR3 protein: CASSQDSPRRGELFF
clone size: NA
V gene: TRBV5-1
D gene: NA
J gene: TRBJ2-2